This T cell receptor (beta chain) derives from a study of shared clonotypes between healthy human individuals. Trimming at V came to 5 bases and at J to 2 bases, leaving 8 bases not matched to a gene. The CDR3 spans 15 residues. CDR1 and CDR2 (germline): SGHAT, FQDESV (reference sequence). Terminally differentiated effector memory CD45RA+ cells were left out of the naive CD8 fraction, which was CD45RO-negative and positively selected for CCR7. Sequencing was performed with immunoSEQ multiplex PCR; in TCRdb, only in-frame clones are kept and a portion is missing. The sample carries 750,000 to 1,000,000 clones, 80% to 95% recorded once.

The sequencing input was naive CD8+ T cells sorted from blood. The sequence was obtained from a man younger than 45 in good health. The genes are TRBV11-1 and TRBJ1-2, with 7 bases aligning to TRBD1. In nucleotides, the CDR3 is TGTGCCAGCAGCCTAAGAACAGGGGCGAACTATGGCTACACCTTC. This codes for CASSLRTGANYGYTF.